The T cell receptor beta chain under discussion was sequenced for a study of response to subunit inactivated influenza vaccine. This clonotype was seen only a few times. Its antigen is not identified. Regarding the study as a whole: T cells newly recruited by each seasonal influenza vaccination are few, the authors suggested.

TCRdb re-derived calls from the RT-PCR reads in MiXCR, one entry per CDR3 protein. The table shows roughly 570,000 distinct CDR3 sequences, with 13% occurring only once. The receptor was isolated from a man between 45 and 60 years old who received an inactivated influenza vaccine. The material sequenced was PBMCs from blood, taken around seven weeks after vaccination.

The CDR3 sequence is CASSVEGDAGNTIYF. CDR3 sequence (DNA): TGTGCCAGCAGCGTAGAGGGGGACGCTGGAAACACCATATATTTT. The chain employs TRBV9 and TRBJ1-3; tentative D call: TRBD1 (6 bases). Trimming took 0 bases from V and 2 from J, leaving 9 bases between them. The germline V gene encodes CDR1 SGDLS and CDR2 YYNGEE. This CDR3 has 15 residues.